This T cell receptor beta chain originates from a study of T cell repertoires in cytomegalovirus infection. The overall study: Through public TCR beta signatures, both CMV infection and matching HLA type were indicated. Study results and limitations: Dominating the ex vivo response were TCR beta clonotypes that were CMV-specific and HLA-C-restricted. There were carriers of CMV plus the relevant HLA, and cumulative public TCR beta family frequency identified them.

Ten or more counts support this clonotype. Its target is not known. The V gene lost 0 bases and the J gene lost 5 bases, with 2 bases spanning the gap. Looked up from germline, CDR1 is SGHVS and CDR2 is FQNEAQ. There are 12 residues in the CDR3. A single record per CDR3 protein comes from TCRdb applying MiXCR to the reads. The sample has roughly 500,000 distinct CDR3 sequences; 11% are singletons. The clonotype comes from a human donor in good health (CMV status not recorded). Some clones in this sample may be carry-over from other donors' samples. The sequencing sample was made of PBMCs. The V gene is TRBV7-8, the J gene TRBJ2-1, with D unclear. CDR3 residues: CASSLADNEQFF. CDR3 in DNA: TGTGCCAGCAGCTTAGCGGACAATGAGCAGTTCTTC.